This entry concerns a single T cell receptor (beta chain). The antigen remains unidentified. The data were obtained in a study of shared clonotypes between healthy human individuals. General study points: Incompleteness in sorted-subset sequencing, despite large depth, was shown by rarefaction. Owing to a small donor count, the genetic and exposure-history diversity represented was limited.

The V and J ends lost 6 bases and 6 bases, in that order; junction bases with no gene match: 6. Germline V gene lookup returns CDR1 SGHRS and CDR2 YFSETQ. CDR3 length: 14 residues. Naive CD8 cells were CD45RO-negative, positively selected for CCR7, excluding terminally differentiated effector memory CD45RA+ cells. Here immunoSEQ multiplex PCR was the method, and the copy in TCRdb shows in-frame clones only, minus some. The sample comprises around 640,000 clones, roughly 96% of which are singletons, and more than 0.085% rests with the top ten. The clonotype originates from a woman aged 25 to 45 in good health. What was sequenced was naive CD8+ T cells sorted from blood. V and J are TRBV5-1 and TRBJ2-1, with TRBD2 identical over 10 bases. The CDR3, as DNA: TGCGCCAGCATCGGACTAGCGGCGGGCAATGAGCAGTTCTTC. Its protein product is CASIGLAAGNEQFF.